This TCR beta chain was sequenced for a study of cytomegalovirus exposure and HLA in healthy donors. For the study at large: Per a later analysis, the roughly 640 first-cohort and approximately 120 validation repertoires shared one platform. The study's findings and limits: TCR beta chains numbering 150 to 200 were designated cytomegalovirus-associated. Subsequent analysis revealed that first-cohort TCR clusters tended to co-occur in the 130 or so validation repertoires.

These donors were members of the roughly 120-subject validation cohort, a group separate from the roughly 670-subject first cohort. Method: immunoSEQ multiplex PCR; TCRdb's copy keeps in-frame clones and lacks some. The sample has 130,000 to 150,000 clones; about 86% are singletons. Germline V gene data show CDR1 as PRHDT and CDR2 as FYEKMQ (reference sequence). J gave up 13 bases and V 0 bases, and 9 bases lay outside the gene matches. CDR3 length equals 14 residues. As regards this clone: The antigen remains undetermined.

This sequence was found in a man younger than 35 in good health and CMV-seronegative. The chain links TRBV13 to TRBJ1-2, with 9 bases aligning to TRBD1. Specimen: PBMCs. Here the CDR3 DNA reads TGTGCCAGCAGCTTAGGCCTCGGGGACAGGGCGCTCACCTTC. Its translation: CASSLGLGDRALTF.